Listed here are 12 T cell receptor beta chains from one sample, sequenced in a study of cytomegalovirus exposure and HLA in healthy donors. PCR employed 60 Vbeta and 13 Jbeta primers. TCRdb's copy holds only in-frame clones and misses some; the assay was immunoSEQ multiplex PCR. The repertoire holds 140,000 to 150,000 clones, with around 82% as singletons. The specimen sequenced was PBMCs. Source of these receptors: a young woman in good health and CMV-seropositive.

The CDR3 loop reads CASSARTGGFSPLHF. The CDR3 DNA follows: TGTGCCAGCAGTGCCAGGACAGGGGGCTTTTCACCCCTCCACTTT. The chain uses TRBV6-5 and TRBJ1-6, with TRBD1 identical over 11 bases. Germline CDR1 and CDR2: MNHEY and SVGAGI. The CDR3 consists of 15 residues. Trimming took 5 bases from V and 9 from J; bases not matched to a gene: 6.

There are a few counts of this clone. The chain's CDR3 is CASSQSGTGREKLFF. The CDR3 DNA reads TGCGCCAGCAGCCAGTCCGGGACAGGGCGTGAAAAACTGTTTTTT. The chain has TRBV4-1 and TRBJ1-4; 9 bases align to TRBD1. The CDR3 is 15 amino acids. Losses at the gene ends were 3 bases for V and 7 bases for J; bases not matched to a gene: 6. The V gene's germline CDR1 is MGHRA and CDR2 YSYEKL.

The V call is TRBV5-1, the J call TRBJ2-1; 14 bases map to TRBD2. V trimming: 1 base; J trimming: 6 bases; junction bases outside the gene matches: 6. The germline gives CDR1 SGHRS, CDR2 YFSETQ. The CDR3 runs 17 residues. This chain's CDR3 is CASSLRLAGGGANEQFF. Written as DNA, the CDR3 is TGCGCCAGCAGCTTGCGACTAGCGGGGGGGGGAGCCAATGAGCAGTTCTTC.

The rearrangement links TRBV11-2 to TRBJ1-1; TRBD1 aligns across 9 bases. Germline values: CDR1 SGHAT, CDR2 FQNNGV. V shed 4 bases, J shed 1 base, and the junction held 4 bases outside the gene matches. The CDR3 is made up of 15 amino acids. The CDR3 reads CASSWGTGRNTEAFF. The CDR3 DNA follows: TGTGCCAGCAGCTGGGGGACAGGGCGGAACACTGAAGCTTTCTTT.

This clone was observed a few times. A far larger clone is one base from this, pointing to a likely read error. This chain links TRBV5-6 with TRBJ1-5, with D possibly being TRBD1 (6 bases). The CDR3 contains 14 residues. V was clipped by 1 base and J by 2 bases, with 7 bases between them. Germline loops: CDR1 SGHDT, CDR2 YYEEEE. CDR3 DNA sequence: TGTGCCAGCAGCTTGACAGGGTGCAATCAGCCCCAGCATTTT. Translated: CASSLTGCNQPQHF. The full variable domain, in which reference TRBV5-6 and TRBJ1-5 provide the parts outside the CDR3, is DAGVTQSPTHLIKTRGQQVTLRCSPKSGHDTVSWYQQALGQGPQFIFQYYEEEERQRGNFPDRFSGHQFPNYSSELNVNALLLGDSALYLCASSLTGCNQPQHFGDGTRLSIL.

The chain joins TRBV27 to TRBJ1-1, with D unclear. Germline-derived CDR1 and CDR2 are MNHEY and SMNVEV (reference sequence). The V gene lost 4 bases and the J gene lost 0 bases, with 15 bases spanning the gap. This CDR3 comprises 16 residues. The CDR3 spells CASSSRTGRMNTEAFF. The CDR3 nucleotides read TGTGCCAGCAGTTCCCGAACGGGTCGGATGAACACTGAAGCTTTCTTT.

The J gene is TRBJ1-2, the V gene TRBV5-4, with a tentative D call TRBD1 (6 bases). V was pared by 0 bases and J by 2 bases, with 11 bases between. This CDR3 is built from 15 residues. Germline V gene lookup returns CDR1 SGHNT and CDR2 YYREEE (reference sequence). The CDR3 is CASSLEGVRNYGYTF. DNA of the CDR3: TGTGCCAGCAGCTTGGAGGGGGTTAGGAACTATGGCTACACCTTC.

The chain links TRBV4-3 to TRBJ2-3; 9 nucleotides match TRBD2. The CDR3 length is 18 residues. CDR1 and CDR2 from the germline V gene are LGHNA and YSLEER. V lost 4 bases and J lost 2; bases outside the gene matches: 13. Here the CDR3 reads CASSPRGAGGPNTDTQYF. The DNA of the CDR3 is TGCGCCAGCAGCCCCCGGGGAGCGGGGGGCCCTAACACAGATACGCAGTATTTT.

The chain employs TRBV29-1 and TRBJ2-5; possible D gene TRBD2, 6 bases. CDR3 length equals 12 residues. The germline gives CDR1 SQVTM, CDR2 ANQGSEA. V lost 7 bases and J 1 base, leaving 10 bases between the germline ends. CDR3 coding DNA: TGCAGCGCCCGGGGGACCCAAGAGACCCAGTACTTC. Its protein is CSARGTQETQYF.

This clone was found once. This CDR3 reads CASSLRARLGGTEAFF. CDR3 nucleotides: TGTGCCAGCAGTTTAAGGGCCAGATTGGGGGGCACTGAAGCTTTCTTT. The chain employs TRBV28 and TRBJ1-1; perhaps TRBD1 as D (5 bases). Germline V gene sequence: CDR1 MDHEN, CDR2 SYDVKM. The CDR3 runs to 16 residues. The ends were cut back, 2 bases at V and 4 bases at J, with 17 bases in the middle.

J is TRBJ1-6 and V is TRBV14; D gene ambiguous. Germline loops: CDR1 SGHDN, CDR2 FVKESK. The V end was cut by 1 base, the J end by 4 bases, with 5 bases between. The length of the CDR3 is 14 residues. CDR3 coding DNA: TGTGCCAGCAGCCAAGGGCAGTATAATTCACCCCTCCACTTT. It is translated as CASSQGQYNSPLHF.

The J gene is TRBJ2-6, the V gene TRBV19; tentatively, D is TRBD1 (6 bases). CDR3 size: 18 residues. Germline CDR1 reads LNHDA; CDR2 reads SQIVND (reference sequence). The V gene lost 2 bases and the J gene lost 0 bases, with 14 bases spanning the gap. The CDR3 sequence: CASSIQGQGFSGANVLTF. For the CDR3, the DNA is TGTGCCAGTAGTATACAGGGGCAAGGATTCTCTGGGGCCAACGTCCTGACTTTC.